Shown below are 24 T cell receptor beta chains from a single sample sequenced in a study of shared clonotypes between healthy human individuals. The method was immunoSEQ multiplex PCR; TCRdb's version includes in-frame clones alone and lacks a portion of them. Among fewer than 600,000 clones listed, 75% to 80% were seen once. The sequenced material came from PBMCs. These receptors came from a woman between 35 and 50 years old in good health. Some clones in this sample may be carry-over from other donors' samples.

The V call is TRBV5-1, the J call TRBJ2-2; 7 positions match TRBD2. Looked up from germline, CDR1 is SGHRS and CDR2 is YFSETQ. The junction had 9 bases not matched to a gene; V was cut back by 0 bases and J by 4 bases. The length of the CDR3 is 17 residues. As DNA, the CDR3 is TGCGCCAGCAGCTTGGACTCCTCGGGACTAATCACCGGGGAGCTGTTTTTT. Translating it yields CASSLDSSGLITGELFF.

Concerning this clone itself: Within the sample, other DNA sequences also encode this same CDR3. The chain combines TRBV20-1 with TRBJ2-7; D unclear. The germline gives CDR1 DFQATT, CDR2 SNEGSKA (reference sequence). The CDR3 consists of 10 residues. V lost 4 bases, J lost 3 bases, and 4 bases lay in between. The CDR3 DNA reads as TGCAGTGCTAAAATCTACGAGCAGTACTTC. Protein product: CSAKIYEQYF.

The V gene is TRBV10-2, the J gene TRBJ2-7; D is possibly TRBD1 or TRBD2 (5 bases each). Germline V gene lookup returns CDR1 WSHSY and CDR2 SAAADI. The CDR3 covers 11 residues. The CDR3 sequence: CASGTGDEQYF. As DNA, the CDR3 is TGCGCTTCGGGGACCGGGGACGAGCAGTACTTC.

The CDR3 is CASSFDPQTGYTF. The CDR3 nucleotides read TGTGCCAGCAGTTTTGACCCACAGACAGGTTACACCTTC. The V and J genes are TRBV27 and TRBJ1-2; TRBD1 might be the D (6 bases). Deletions cut 3 bases from V and 11 bases from J, with 16 bases between. The germline CDR1 and CDR2 sequences are MNHEY and SMNVEV (reference sequence). The CDR3 sequence is 13 residues long.

A word on this clone: This likely reflects a read error, since a far larger clone is one base away. V usage is TRBV4-3 and J usage is TRBJ1-4, with a tentative D call TRBD1 (5 bases). This CDR3 region has 16 residues. The germline V gene encodes CDR1 LGHNA and CDR2 YSLEER. Trimming removed 3 bases from V and 8 bases from J, with 19 bases in between. The chain's CDR3 is CASSHGGVGLGEKLFF. The CDR3 DNA sequence: TGCGCCAGCAGCCACGGGGGAGTGGGGTTAGGGGAAAAACTGTTTTTT.

The chain combines TRBV7-3 with TRBJ2-2, with unresolved D. V was cut by 5 bases and J by 1 base, with 14 bases left in between. The germline V gene encodes CDR1 SGHTA and CDR2 FQGTGA. CDR3 length equals 16 residues. The DNA of the CDR3 is TGTGCCAGCAGCCGTGTACGCATAGGGAACACCGGGGAGCTGTTTTTT. Protein product: CASSRVRIGNTGELFF. Together with reference TRBV7-3 and TRBJ2-2, the CDR3 gives the full variable domain: GAGVSQTPSNKVTEKGKYVELRCDPISGHTALYWYRQSLGQGPEFLIYFQGTGAADDSGLPNDRFFAVRPEGSVSTLKIQRTERGDSAVYLCASSRVRIGNTGELFFGEGSRLTVL.

The rearrangement joins TRBV27 to TRBJ2-1; D possibly corresponds to TRBD2 (6 bases). This CDR3 has 16 residues. Germline-derived CDR1 and CDR2 are MNHEY and SMNVEV (reference sequence). V lost 4 bases and J 4 bases, leaving 17 bases between the germline ends. CDR3 in DNA: TGTGCCAGCAGTTCTGGGGGAGGAATTAAGTACAATGAGCAGTTCTTC. Amino acid sequence: CASSSGGGIKYNEQFF.

The J gene is TRBJ2-1, the V gene TRBV15; 12 positions agree with TRBD2. The CDR3 covers 15 residues. CDR1 and CDR2 (germline): LNHNV, YYDKDF (reference sequence). J gave up 5 bases and V 3 bases, and 2 bases lay outside the gene matches. This CDR3 reads CATSRTSGRNNEQFF. The CDR3 DNA follows: TGTGCCACCAGCAGGACTAGCGGGAGAAACAATGAGCAGTTCTTC. The full variable domain, with the rest looked up from reference TRBV15 and TRBJ2-1, is DAMVIQNPRYQVTQFGKPVTLSCSQTLNHNVMYWYQQKSSQAPKLLFHYYDKDFNNEADTPDNFQSRRPNTSFCFLDIRSPGLGDTAMYLCATSRTSGRNNEQFFGPGTRLTVL.

V gene TRBV2 combines with J gene TRBJ2-7; D is perhaps TRBD1 (5 bases). The germline CDR1 and CDR2 sequences are SNHLY and FYNNEI. Deletions cut 4 bases from V and 2 bases from J, with 9 bases between. The length of the CDR3 is 13 residues. CDR3 in amino acids: CASSATATYEQYF. Here the CDR3 DNA reads TGTGCCAGCAGTGCGACAGCGACCTACGAGCAGTACTTC.

Points on this clone: This sequence is one base from a far larger clone and is likely a read error. The DNA for the CDR3 is TGTGCCAGCAGTCAATGGGCAGATACGCAGTATTTT. Its translation is CASSQWADTQYF. The chain carries TRBV2 and TRBJ2-3, with no clear D. Per the germline V gene, CDR1 is SNHLY and CDR2 is FYNNEI. The germline V and J ends were trimmed by 5 bases and 4 bases, with 7 bases remaining between them. This CDR3 contains 12 residues. Full variable domain (outside the CDR3, taken from reference TRBV2 and TRBJ2-3): EPEVTQTPSHQVTQMGQEVILRCVPISNHLYFYWYRQILGQKVEFLVSFYNNEISEKSEIFDDQFSVERPDGSNFTLKIRSTKLEDSAMYFCASSQWADTQYFGPGTRLTVL.

Concerning this clone itself: A much larger clonotype is one base distant, so this may be a read error. Other DNA sequences in the same sample also yield this CDR3. The chain uses TRBV28 and TRBJ2-5, with a tentative D call TRBD1 (5 bases). Germline CDR1 is MDHEN and CDR2 is SYDVKM. V gave up 9 bases and J gave up 2 bases, with 16 bases separating them. The CDR3 spans 14 residues. The CDR3: CASPRPTVQETQYF. For the CDR3, the DNA is TGTGCCAGTCCTCGACCGACAGTACAAGAGACCCAGTACTTC. The entire variable domain, with the rest obtained from reference TRBV28 and TRBJ2-5, is as follows: DVKVTQSSRYLVKRTGEKVFLECVQDMDHENMFWYRQDPGLGLRLIYFSYDVKMKEKGDIPEGYSVSREKKERFSLILESASTNQTSMYLCASPRPTVQETQYFGPGTRLLVL.

Of note for this clone: This likely traces to a read error, being one base from a far larger clone. Other DNA variants within this sample encode the same CDR3. The gene calls are TRBV25-1 and TRBJ2-1; TRBD2 matches 10 bases. The V gene end was trimmed by 6 bases and the J gene end by 7 bases; junction bases not matched to a gene: 3. The CDR3 is made up of 13 amino acids. Germline values: CDR1 MGHDK, CDR2 SYGVNS. The CDR3 nucleotides read TGTGCCAGCAGGGGACTAGCGCCTAATGAGCAGTTCTTC. This encodes CASRGLAPNEQFF.

V is TRBV25-1 and J is TRBJ2-7, with D possibly TRBD2 on 6 matching bases. Trimming pared 9 bases from V and 0 bases from J, leaving 15 bases between. Germline CDR1 MGHDK, CDR2 SYGVNS. This CDR3 is 14 amino acids long. The CDR3 spells CASEGLSNSYEQYF. The CDR3 DNA reads as TGTGCCAGTGAGGGACTTTCTAACTCCTACGAGCAGTACTTC.

Regarding this clone: With only one base between it and a far larger clone, this is likely a read error. Other nucleotide sequences from this sample produce the same CDR3. V gene TRBV2 combines with J gene TRBJ1-5; D is possibly TRBD1 (5 bases). V was pared by 4 bases and J by 4 bases, with 11 bases between. CDR3 length: 14 amino acids. Germline CDR1 is SNHLY and CDR2 is FYNNEI. As DNA, the CDR3 is TGTGCCAGCAGTGGGGGGTTGGGAAATCAGCCCCAGCATTTT. Encoded protein: CASSGGLGNQPQHF.

This clone was seen only once. The CDR3 DNA is TGTGCCAGCAGCTTAGTCGCGGGAGCCTACGAGCAGTACTTC. Protein product: CASSLVAGAYEQYF. The chain couples TRBV7-2 to TRBJ2-7; 7 bases line up with TRBD2. V shed 1 base, J shed 2 bases, and the junction held 2 bases outside the gene matches. The CDR3 is made up of 14 amino acids. Germline values: CDR1 SGHTA, CDR2 FQGNSA.

The CDR3 DNA sequence: TGTGCCAGCAGCTTGGGACAGTATAGCAATCAGCCCCAGCATTTT. Its translation: CASSLGQYSNQPQHF. This rearrangement joins TRBV11-2 to TRBJ1-5, with 7 bases identical to TRBD1. The length of the CDR3 is 15 residues. The germline CDR1 and CDR2 sequences are SGHAT and FQNNGV. V was pared by 3 bases and J by 0 bases, with 2 bases of the junction left unmatched.

The rearrangement joins TRBV27 to TRBJ2-7; D ambiguous. V lost 4 bases and J 0 bases, leaving 10 bases between the germline ends. Looked up from germline, CDR1 is MNHEY and CDR2 is SMNVEV (reference sequence). The CDR3 loop spans 14 amino acids. CDR3 sequence (DNA): TGTGCCAGCAGTTACTCAGCTTACTCCTACGAGCAGTACTTC. This gives the protein CASSYSAYSYEQYF.

In regard to this clone: Other DNA sequences in the sample encode the same CDR3. The rearrangement links TRBV29-1 to TRBJ1-5; possibly TRBD1 for D (5 bases). The germline gives CDR1 SQVTM, CDR2 ANQGSEA. CDR3 length equals 13 residues. V was shortened by 8 bases and J by 7 bases, with 18 bases between the two germline ends. CDR3: CSFRGGSGQPQHF. The CDR3 nucleotides are TGCAGCTTTCGCGGGGGATCGGGGCAGCCCCAGCATTTT.

This CDR3 is CASSSRSGLAGGPWFF. The CDR3 DNA is TGTGCCAGCAGCTCAAGGTCCGGACTAGCGGGAGGGCCGTGGTTCTTC. J is TRBJ2-1 and V is TRBV7-2; 15 bases are shared with TRBD2. The trim removed 4 bases at V and 15 bases at J, leaving 13 bases unmatched. The CDR3 has 16 amino acids. Germline V lookup: CDR1 SGHTA, CDR2 FQGNSA.

This clone was detected a few times. V and J are TRBV7-3 and TRBJ2-1; 10 nucleotides agree with TRBD2. The V gene end was trimmed by 1 base and the J gene end by 7 bases; junction bases not matched to a gene: 4. In germline, CDR1 is SGHTA, CDR2 FQGTGA. This CDR3 region has 15 residues. The CDR3 loop reads CASSLILAGANEQFF. CDR3 coding DNA: TGTGCCAGCAGCTTAATCCTAGCGGGAGCAAATGAGCAGTTCTTC.

A note on this clone: Other nucleotide sequences in the sample specify the same CDR3. The CDR3 reads CASSYSSYEQYF. DNA for the CDR3: TGTGCCAGCAGTTATAGCTCCTACGAGCAGTACTTC. The genes are TRBV2 and TRBJ2-7; D is undetermined. This CDR3 is built from 12 residues. V lost 5 bases, J lost 0 bases, and 5 bases lay in between. Germline CDR1 is SNHLY and CDR2 is FYNNEI.

This clone is a singleton in its sample. This chain uses TRBV18 with TRBJ2-3; D unresolved. The V end lost 5 bases, the J end lost 0 bases, and 6 bases lay between the germline ends. CDR3 length: 13 residues. Germline-derived CDR1 and CDR2 are KGHSH and LQKENI. CDR3 in amino acids: CASSYTSTDTQYF. In DNA form, the CDR3 reads TGTGCCAGCTCATACACTAGCACAGATACGCAGTATTTT.

This clone has only a few counts. The V gene is TRBV9, the J gene TRBJ2-1; 12 bases align to TRBD2. The germline CDR1 and CDR2 sequences are SGDLS and YYNGEE. With 1 base clipped from V and 9 bases from J, the junction kept 5 bases outside the gene matches. The CDR3 covers 15 residues. CDR3 protein: CASSVLAGGPSEQFF. The CDR3 bases are TGTGCCAGCAGCGTACTAGCGGGAGGGCCGAGTGAGCAGTTCTTC.

V gene TRBV10-3 combines with J gene TRBJ1-4; D not certain. The CDR3 runs 11 residues. The germline CDR1 and CDR2 sequences are ENHRY and SYGVKD. V lost 11 bases and J lost 1, with 5 bases in between. CDR3 in DNA: TGTGCCGTAAGAACTAATGAAAAACTGTTTTTT. Amino acids: CAVRTNEKLFF.